This T cell receptor beta chain is drawn from a study of cytomegalovirus exposure and HLA in healthy donors (dated by TCRdb to about 2017). As for the study more broadly: In an earlier analysis of several hundred of the donors, about 260 Gb of sequence data and 100 million or so unique TCR beta sequences from some 170 million T cells were reported. An early release covering about 600 HLA-typed donors comprised 250 to 350 gigabases of sequencing data and 65 million to 100 million unique TCR sequences. Among the roughly 430 genotyped donors, around 79% belonged to the genetic ancestry cluster associated with self-reported Caucasian donors. The aim of the study was to test whether cataloging public T cell receptors could identify signatures of past pathogen exposure. Using immunosequencing, the study profiled T cell repertoires from about 620 subjects and related those repertoires to cytomegalovirus serostatus. Along with the roughly 670-subject first cohort, a separate validation cohort of some 130 different subjects was used. To predict cytomegalovirus infection status, the study brought together high-throughput TCR immunosequencing, statistical association of individual TCRs with disease status, and machine learning. A later analysis re-analyzed previously published TCR beta repertoires from approximately 700 donors and added high-resolution HLA genotyping to study TCR occurrence patterns. Rather than drawing on any new phenotypic data, the later analysis identified candidate immune exposures from TCR beta sequences and the way those sequences occurred across donors. An earlier analysis of approximately 580 of the donors used high-throughput TCR beta sequencing to judge whether each TCR beta V gene segment behaved as functional or pseudogenic. Donor age, sex, ethnicity and CMV serostatus were compiled alongside the repertoire data. A later genetic analysis took genome-wide SNP genotypes for about 55% of the 666 donors and used that subset as a discovery cohort. Every repertoire in the discovery cohort had been generated on one and the same sequencing platform. Both class I and class II loci were covered by HLA typing, at four-digit resolution. Typing coverage differed by locus: A, B, C, DRB1 and DQB1 were typed in roughly 620-630 donors, DQA1 in 500 to 550, DPA1 in some 600, and DPB1 in 450 to 480. Four to six DR-DQ haplotypes were handled as single units for association and clustering, since linkage in the cohort was strong. Among about 410 genotyped donors of the cohort, an average of approximately 240,000 unique TCR beta nucleotide sequences was sequenced per donor, of which roughly 17% were non-productive. Broad study findings and their caveats: According to the authors, the approach could potentially be generalized to other disease states and immunological phenotypes. At a false discovery rate of 0.05, a later analysis linked around 17,000 TCR beta sequences to specific HLA alleles. Because HLA typing was missing for some donors at each locus, association tests included only the typed subset. The classifier was reported to diagnose cytomegalovirus status with high specificity and sensitivity in both the original cohort and the validation cohort. While some public TCRs were present in many individuals, most TCR sequences turned up only very rarely across donors. Some IMGT-functional V segments, including TRBV6-2 and TRBV6-3, could not be told apart with the 87-base-pair reads, so those segments were excluded. A cluster of highly shared sequence variants was judged likely to represent a technical artifact of the sequencing pipeline. A later genetic analysis associated a missense DCLRE1C variant with V-gene and J-gene trimming of TCR beta chains, and an independent cohort replicated the association. The study listed 164 TCR beta chains as associated with cytomegalovirus. A later analysis found that TCR association rates varied across HLA loci, with DRB1 alleles showing the most associated TCRs and HLA-C alleles the fewest. The earlier analysis of 587 of the donors excluded roughly 17 rarely observed V segments, including chromosome 9 orphons, because counts were too low. Linkage disequilibrium might explain the correlated functional status among segregating V segments, but an unknown experimental factor could not be ruled out. Strong co-occurrence of HLA alleles, especially DR and DQ, made assigning TCR associations to individual alleles difficult. Broadly in line with IMGT annotations, most TCR beta V segments showed up in productive rearrangements about 87% or about 30% of the time in an earlier analysis of around 600 of the donors. According to a later analysis, most CMV-associated TCR beta chains appeared to be HLA-restricted, and the HLA associations seemed to be driven largely by CMV exposure. The only immune exposure information available for the cohort was CMV serostatus. In a later genetic analysis, fewer N-insertions in productive TCRs were reported among donors in an Asian-associated ancestry cluster than the approximately 630-donor mean. Sequencing depth was assumed to be roughly uniform across donors in the presence/absence analyses, though that assumption may not hold. A later analysis found that HLA-associated TCR beta chains were more clonally expanded and had lower generation probabilities than equally common non-associated chains. Several of the top co-occurrence clusters appeared to be linked to parvovirus B19, influenza, CMV and Epstein-Barr virus, according to a later analysis. This cohort had only TCR beta chains sequenced, and the lack of alpha or paired-chain data limited which features could be detected. In vitro tests confirmed that a few of the cytomegalovirus-associated TCR beta chains recognize cytomegalovirus antigens. A further reported finding was that TCR beta sequences accurately predicted the HLA-A and HLA-B alleles for most subjects in the first cohort.

As regards this clone: It lacks a known antigen. Base qualities are not recorded, but no much larger clone differs from it by a single base.

As encoded in the germline V gene, CDR1 is SGHRS while CDR2 is YFSETQ. V is pruned by 0 bases and J by 9 bases, leaving 10 bases of the junction without a gene match. The CDR3 spans 15 residues, from the cysteine through the phenylalanine. Kept here is only the CDR3 DNA, which spans 45 bases and is read in frame from base 1. The cohort comprised 710 or so healthy bone marrow donors. At the time of sampling, every cohort member was nominally healthy, though immune exposures that went unrecorded were likely present. The donor tested CMV seropositive, placing the donor among the approximately 290 seropositive members of the cohort. Every donor gave a peripheral blood sample, and the peripheral blood mononuclear cells from that sample were used for TCR beta sequencing. The Qiagen DNeasy Blood Extraction Kit was used to extract genomic DNA from the blood cell samples. The library was obtained by the immunoSEQ multiplex PCR assay. The multiplex PCR relied on a mix of 60 forward primers for TCR Vbeta segments and 13 reverse primers for TCR Jbeta segments. Amplification of the CDR3 region of rearranged TCR beta genes was performed with a multiplex PCR assay on genomic DNA. On the Illumina HiSeq System, the amplified TCR beta libraries were sequenced as 87-base-pair reads. For the original study's pipeline: In a later analysis, around 80 million unique TCR beta chains were counted across the 666 repertoires, and approximately 11 million of these chains were shared by at least two donors. Raw reads were error-corrected and collapsed into unique sequences by a nearest-neighbor algorithm in which closely related sequences were merged to remove PCR and sequencing errors. V, D and J gene segments were assigned by aligning CDR3 sequences to IMGT reference sequences. Each retained sequence needed at least a six-nucleotide match to both a V gene segment and a J gene segment. A rearrangement was called productive if the CDR3 had no stop codons and remained in frame with V and J, and every other rearrangement was called non-productive. CDR3 was defined according to IMGT convention as the region running from the second conserved V-encoded cysteine to the conserved J-encoded phenylalanine. The earlier analysis of fewer than 700 of the donors excluded sequences that lacked an unambiguous match to a single V gene segment. In an earlier analysis of several hundred of the donors, V segments were called functional above 56.7% productive rearrangements and were called segregating when the between-donor standard deviation exceeded 5%. To diagnose cytomegalovirus status from the catalog of TCR beta chain sequences, a statistical classification framework was built. A later analysis assigned V and J genes by comparing TCR nucleotide sequences with IMGT/GENE-DB human TR gene sequences. Using the TCRdist pipeline, a later analysis assigned CDR3 sequences along with most-parsimonious VDJ recombination scenarios. In a later analysis, every TCR beta chain was defined by the combination of its CDR3 amino acid sequence and its V-gene family, and reads without a unique V-gene family were dropped. In a later analysis, fewer than 650 highly shared, low-generation-probability nucleotide sequences were removed to address suspected cross-contamination and a sequencing artifact. In a later analysis, a clonal expansion index was calculated for each public chain from normalized within-repertoire ranks of inferred template counts. In a later analysis, generation probabilities were computed with a VDJ recombination model fitted to out-of-frame rearrangements, and the resulting probabilities were checked against IGoR. Hypergeometric tests were used in a later analysis to score TCR-TCR, TCR-HLA and TCR-CMV co-occurrence, with a repertoire-size bias correction applied to the TCR pairs. A later analysis estimated false discovery rates by permuting HLA or CMV assignments 20 times. In a later analysis, co-occurring TCRs were grouped using DBSCAN, with TCRdist sequence similarity added in when clustering inside HLA-allele-positive subsets. Co-occurrence clustering excluded repertoires with fewer than 30,000 or more than 120,000 public chains, plus five with anomalous nucleotide sharing. Held by TCRdb, this immuneACCESS table contains in-frame sequences only and omits some clones. Under half of the omission traces to an unresolved V gene where checked; the cause of the rest is unknown. That table is the source of V, J and clone size, and D and trimming were worked out from the DNA. This sample is represented by about 200,000 clones; about four fifths of them were singletons. The ten largest clones capture under 2% of the sample.

The chain was built from TRBV5-1 and TRBJ2-3; the central 7 bases match TRBD1. The material sequenced was PBMCs. This TCR was recovered from a girl between 5 and 17 years old in good health and CMV-seropositive. This receptor has the CDR3 CASSLVHRGEGTQYF. The DNA is TGCGCCAGCAGCTTGGTCCACAGGGGCGAAGGAACGCAGTATTTT.